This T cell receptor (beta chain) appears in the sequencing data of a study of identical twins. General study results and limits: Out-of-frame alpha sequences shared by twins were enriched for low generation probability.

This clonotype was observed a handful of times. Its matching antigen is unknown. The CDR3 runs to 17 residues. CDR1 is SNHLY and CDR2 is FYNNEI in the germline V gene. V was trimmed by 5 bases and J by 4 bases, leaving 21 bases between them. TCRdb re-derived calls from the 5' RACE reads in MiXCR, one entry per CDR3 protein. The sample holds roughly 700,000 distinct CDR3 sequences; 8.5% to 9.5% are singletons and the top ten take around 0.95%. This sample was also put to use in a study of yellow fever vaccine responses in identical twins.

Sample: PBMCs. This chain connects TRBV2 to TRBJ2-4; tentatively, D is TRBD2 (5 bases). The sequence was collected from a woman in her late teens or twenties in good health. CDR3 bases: TGTGCCAGCAGTCAGAATAGGGAGACGGCCTTAAAAAACATTCAGTACTTC. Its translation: CASSQNRETALKNIQYF.